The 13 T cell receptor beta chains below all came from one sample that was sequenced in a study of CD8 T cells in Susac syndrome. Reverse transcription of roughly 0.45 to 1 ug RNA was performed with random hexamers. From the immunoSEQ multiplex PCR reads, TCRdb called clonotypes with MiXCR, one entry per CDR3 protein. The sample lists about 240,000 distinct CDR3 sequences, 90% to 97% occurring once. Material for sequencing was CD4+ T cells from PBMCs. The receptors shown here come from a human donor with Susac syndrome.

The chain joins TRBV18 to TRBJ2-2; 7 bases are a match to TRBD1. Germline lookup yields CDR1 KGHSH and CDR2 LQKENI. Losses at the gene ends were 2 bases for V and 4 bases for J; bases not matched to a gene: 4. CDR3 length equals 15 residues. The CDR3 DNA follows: TGTGCCAGCTCACCATCGGGACAGAGCACCGGGGAGCTGTTTTTT. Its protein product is CASSPSGQSTGELFF. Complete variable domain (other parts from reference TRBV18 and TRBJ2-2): NAGVMQNPRHLVRRRGQEARLRCSPMKGHSHVYWYRQLPEEGLKFMVYLQKENIIDESGMPKERFSAEFPKEGPSILRIQQVVRGDSAAYFCASSPSGQSTGELFFGEGSRLTVL.

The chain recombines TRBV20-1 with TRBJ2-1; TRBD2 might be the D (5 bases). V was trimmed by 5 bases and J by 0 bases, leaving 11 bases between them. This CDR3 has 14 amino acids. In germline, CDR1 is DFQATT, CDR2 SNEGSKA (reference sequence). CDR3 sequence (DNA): TGCAGTGCTTGGAGCGGAGTCTCCTACAATGAGCAGTTCTTC. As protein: CSAWSGVSYNEQFF.

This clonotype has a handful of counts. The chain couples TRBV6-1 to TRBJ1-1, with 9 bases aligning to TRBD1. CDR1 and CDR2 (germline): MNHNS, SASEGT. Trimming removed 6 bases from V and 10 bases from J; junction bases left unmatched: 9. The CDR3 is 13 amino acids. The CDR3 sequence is CASSLGQGKGAFF. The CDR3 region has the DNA TGTGCCAGCAGCCTCGGACAGGGGAAGGGAGCTTTCTTT.

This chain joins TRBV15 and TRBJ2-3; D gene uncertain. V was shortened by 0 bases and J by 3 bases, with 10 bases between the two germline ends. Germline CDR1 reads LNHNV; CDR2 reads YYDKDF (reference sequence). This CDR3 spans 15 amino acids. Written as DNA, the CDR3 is TGTGCCACCAGCAGAGAAACACCTGGGACAGATACGCAGTATTTT. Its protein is CATSRETPGTDTQYF.

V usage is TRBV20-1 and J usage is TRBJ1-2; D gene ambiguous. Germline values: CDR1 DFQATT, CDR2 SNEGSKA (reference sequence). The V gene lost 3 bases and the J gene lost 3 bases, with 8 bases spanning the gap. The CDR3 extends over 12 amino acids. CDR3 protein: CSASPGYYGYTF. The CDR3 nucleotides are TGCAGTGCTAGTCCGGGGTACTATGGCTACACCTTC.

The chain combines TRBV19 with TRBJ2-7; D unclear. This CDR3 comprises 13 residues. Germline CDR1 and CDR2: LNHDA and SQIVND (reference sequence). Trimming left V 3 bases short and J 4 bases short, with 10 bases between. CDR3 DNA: TGTGCCAGTAGTATCGGCACGCGGTACGAGCAGTACTTC. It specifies CASSIGTRYEQYF.

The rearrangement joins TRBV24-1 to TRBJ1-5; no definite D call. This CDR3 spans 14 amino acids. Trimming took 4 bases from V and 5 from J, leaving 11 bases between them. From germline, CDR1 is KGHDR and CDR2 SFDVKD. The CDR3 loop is CATSDPGSHQPQHF. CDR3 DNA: TGTGCCACCAGTGACCCCGGGAGCCATCAGCCCCAGCATTTT.

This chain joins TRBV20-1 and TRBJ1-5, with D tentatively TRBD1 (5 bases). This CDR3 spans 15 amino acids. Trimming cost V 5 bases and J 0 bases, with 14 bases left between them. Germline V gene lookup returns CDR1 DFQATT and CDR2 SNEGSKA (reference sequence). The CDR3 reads CSALDGGYSNQPQHF. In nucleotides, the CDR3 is TGCAGTGCTCTGGACGGGGGATATAGCAATCAGCCCCAGCATTTT.

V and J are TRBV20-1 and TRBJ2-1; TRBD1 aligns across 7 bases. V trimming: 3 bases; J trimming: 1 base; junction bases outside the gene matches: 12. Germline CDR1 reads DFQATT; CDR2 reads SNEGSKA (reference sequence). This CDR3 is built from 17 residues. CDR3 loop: CSASYPKTGVSYNEQFF. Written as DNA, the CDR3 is TGCAGTGCTAGCTATCCGAAAACAGGGGTATCCTACAATGAGCAGTTCTTC.

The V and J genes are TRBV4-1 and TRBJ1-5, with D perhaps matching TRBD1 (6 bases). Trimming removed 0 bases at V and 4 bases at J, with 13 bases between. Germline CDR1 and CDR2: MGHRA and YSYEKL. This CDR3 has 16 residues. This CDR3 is CASSQDLGQINQPQHF. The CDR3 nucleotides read TGCGCCAGCAGCCAAGATCTCGGACAGATAAATCAGCCCCAGCATTTT.

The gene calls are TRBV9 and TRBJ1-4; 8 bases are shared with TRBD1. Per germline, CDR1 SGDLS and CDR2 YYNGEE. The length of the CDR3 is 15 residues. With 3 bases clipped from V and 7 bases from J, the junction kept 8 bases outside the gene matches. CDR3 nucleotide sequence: TGTGCCAGCAGCGCATCGGACAGGGAACGTGAAAAACTGTTTTTT. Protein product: CASSASDREREKLFF.

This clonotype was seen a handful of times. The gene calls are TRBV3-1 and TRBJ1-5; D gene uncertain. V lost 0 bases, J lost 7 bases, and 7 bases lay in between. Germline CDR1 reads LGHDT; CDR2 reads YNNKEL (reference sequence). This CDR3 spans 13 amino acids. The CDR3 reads CASSQDRGQPQHF. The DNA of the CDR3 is TGTGCCAGCAGCCAAGATCGGGGACAGCCCCAGCATTTT.

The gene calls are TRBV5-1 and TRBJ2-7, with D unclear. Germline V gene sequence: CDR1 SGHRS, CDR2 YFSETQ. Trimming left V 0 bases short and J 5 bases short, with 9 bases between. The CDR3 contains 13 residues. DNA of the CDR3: TGCGCCAGCAGCTTGGAAGGGCATAACGAGCAGTACTTC. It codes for CASSLEGHNEQYF.